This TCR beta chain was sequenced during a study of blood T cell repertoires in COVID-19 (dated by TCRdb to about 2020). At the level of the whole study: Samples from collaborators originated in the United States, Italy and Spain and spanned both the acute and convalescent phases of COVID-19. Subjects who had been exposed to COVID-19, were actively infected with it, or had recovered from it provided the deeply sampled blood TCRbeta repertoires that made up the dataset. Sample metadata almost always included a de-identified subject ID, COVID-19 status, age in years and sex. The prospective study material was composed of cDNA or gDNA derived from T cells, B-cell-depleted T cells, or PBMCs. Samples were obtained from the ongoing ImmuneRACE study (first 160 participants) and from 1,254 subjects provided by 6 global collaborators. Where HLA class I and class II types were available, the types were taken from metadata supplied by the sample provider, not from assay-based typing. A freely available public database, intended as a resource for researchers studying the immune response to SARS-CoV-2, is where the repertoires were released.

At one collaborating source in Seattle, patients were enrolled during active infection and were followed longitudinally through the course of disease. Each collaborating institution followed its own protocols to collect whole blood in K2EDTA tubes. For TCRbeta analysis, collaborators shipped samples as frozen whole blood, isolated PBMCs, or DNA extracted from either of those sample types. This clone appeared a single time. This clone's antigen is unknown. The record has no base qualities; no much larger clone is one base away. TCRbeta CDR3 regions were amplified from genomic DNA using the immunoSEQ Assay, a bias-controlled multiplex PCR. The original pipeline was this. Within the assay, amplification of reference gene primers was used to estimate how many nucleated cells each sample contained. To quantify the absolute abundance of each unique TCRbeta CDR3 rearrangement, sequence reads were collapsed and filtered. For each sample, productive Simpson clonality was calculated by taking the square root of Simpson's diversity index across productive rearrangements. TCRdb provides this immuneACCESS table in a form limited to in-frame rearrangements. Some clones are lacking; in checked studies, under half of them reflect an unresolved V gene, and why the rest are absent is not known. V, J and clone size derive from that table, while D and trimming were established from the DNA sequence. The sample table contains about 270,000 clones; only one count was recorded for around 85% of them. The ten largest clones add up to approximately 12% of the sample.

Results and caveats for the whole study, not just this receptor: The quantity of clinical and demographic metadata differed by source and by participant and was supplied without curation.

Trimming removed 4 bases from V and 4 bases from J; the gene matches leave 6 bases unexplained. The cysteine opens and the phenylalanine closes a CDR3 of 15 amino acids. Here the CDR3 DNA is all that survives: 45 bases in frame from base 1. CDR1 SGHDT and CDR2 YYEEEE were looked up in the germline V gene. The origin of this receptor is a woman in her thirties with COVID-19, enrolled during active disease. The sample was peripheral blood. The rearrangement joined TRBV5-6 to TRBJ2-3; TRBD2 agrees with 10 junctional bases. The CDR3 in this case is CASSLSGGSADTQYF. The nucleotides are TGTGCCAGCAGCCTTAGCGGGGGGAGCGCAGATACGCAGTATTTT.